A selection of T cell receptor beta chains follows, all from one sample in a study of T cell repertoires in cytomegalovirus infection. TCRdb itself ran the reads through MiXCR, one entry per CDR3 protein. The sample records roughly 220,000 distinct CDR3 sequences, less than 50% being singletons. For these receptors, no antigen is known. Material: CD8+ T cells from cultured PBMCs, obtained from culture after CMV antigen stimulation. The receptors derive from a human donor in good health (CMV status not recorded). Some clones in this sample may be carry-over from other donors' samples. The CDR3 runs from the conserved cysteine through the conserved F or W. The D gene is left open where the match is weak. Part of the rows lack a size; the others show once, few, many or a class for expanded clones.

d_call,j_call,clone_size,v_call,cdr3_aa,cdr3_nt
NA,TRBJ2-2,few,TRBV27,CASSWGGTPPGELFF,TGTGCCAGCAGTTGGGGGGGGACACCACCCGGGGAGCTGTTTTTT
NA,TRBJ2-1,NA,TRBV28,CASSLIQGNEQFF,TGTGCCAGCAGTTTGATACAGGGCAATGAGCAGTTCTTC
NA,TRBJ1-6,few,TRBV12-3/TRBV12-4,CASSLWQGPYNSPLHF,TGTGCCAGCAGTTTATGGCAGGGGCCCTATAATTCACCCCTCCACTTT
NA,TRBJ1-5,many,TRBV19,CASRQSGLNQPQHF,TGTGCCAGTAGGCAATCGGGGTTGAATCAGCCCCAGCATTTT
NA,TRBJ2-1,NA,TRBV12-5,CASGSHPVSSEQFF,TGTGCTAGTGGTTCCCATCCCGTTTCTTCCGAGCAGTTCTTC
TRBD2,TRBJ2-7,NA,TRBV30,CAWSGLAGVLYEQYF,TGTGCCTGGAGTGGACTAGCGGGAGTATTATACGAGCAGTACTTC
NA,TRBJ1-2,NA,TRBV11-3,CASNPDTTPPTNYGYTF,TGTGCCAGCAACCCAGACACTACTCCCCCCACTAACTATGGCTACACCTTC
TRBD2,TRBJ2-1,few,TRBV12-3/TRBV12-4,CASRPAGAGGPVEQFF,TGTGCCAGCAGGCCCGCAGGGGCGGGAGGTCCGGTGGAGCAGTTCTTC
NA,TRBJ1-3,NA,TRBV12-5,CASGPAGSSGNTIYF,TGTGCTAGTGGTCCTGCAGGGAGCTCTGGAAACACCATATATTTT
NA,TRBJ2-5,few,TRBV27,CASSLGGRLQETQYF,TGTGCCAGCAGTTTAGGAGGGCGCCTGCAAGAGACCCAGTACTTC
NA,TRBJ2-3,NA,TRBV2,CARSVRELRIGNQPQYF,TGTGCCAGAAGTGTAAGGGAGTTACGGATAGGAAATCAGCCCCAGTATTTT
NA,TRBJ2-3,once,TRBV7-9,CASSTPTVTDTQYF,TGTGCCAGCAGCACCCCGACTGTCACAGATACGCAGTATTTT
NA,TRBJ2-7,few,TRBV4-1,CASSQESSAHYEQYF,TGCGCCAGCAGCCAAGAAAGCAGCGCCCATTACGAGCAGTACTTC
TRBD2,TRBJ2-1,NA,TRBV28,CASSPGLAPPEVFF,TGTGCCAGCAGTCCGGGACTAGCGCCTCCTGAAGTGTTCTTC
NA,TRBJ1-3,once,TRBV2,CATLGEGRPHLSGNIIYF,TGTGCCACCCTGGGTGAGGGCAGGCCGCACCTCTCTGGAAACATCATATATTTT
TRBD1,TRBJ1-5,few,TRBV27,CASKGDRASNQPQHF,TGTGCCAGCAAGGGCGACAGGGCGAGCAATCAGCCCCAGCATTTT
TRBD1,TRBJ1-2,NA,TRBV7-6,CASSPGQGNGYTF,TGTGCCAGCAGCCCCGGACAGGGCAATGGCTACACCTTC
NA,TRBJ1-1,few,TRBV7-9,CASSLVSGANEAFF,TGTGCCAGCAGCTTAGTATCCGGGGCGAATGAAGCTTTCTTT
TRBD1,TRBJ2-1,NA,TRBV27,CASAPGTAYNEQFF,TGTGCCAGCGCCCCCGGGACAGCCTACAATGAGCAGTTCTTC
TRBD1,TRBJ1-4,few,TRBV7-9,CASSGGTAATNEKLFF,TGTGCCAGCAGCGGCGGGACAGCTGCAACTAATGAAAAACTGTTTTTT
NA,TRBJ1-2,NA,TRBV5-4,CASSGNGASGYTF,TGTGCCAGCAGCGGAAATGGCGCGTCTGGCTACACCTTC
NA,TRBJ2-2,NA,TRBV7-9,CASSLRAGSTGELFF,TGTGCCAGCAGCTTACGGGCAGGGAGCACCGGGGAGCTGTTTTTT
TRBD2,TRBJ2-2,once,TRBV7-1,CASSYSGSHTGELFF,TGTGCCAGCAGTTACAGCGGGAGCCACACCGGGGAGCTGTTTTTT
TRBD1,TRBJ1-6,many,TRBV7-6,CASSSGQGSNSPLHF,TGTGCCAGCAGCTCTGGACAGGGGAGTAATTCACCCCTCCACTTT
NA,TRBJ2-2,few,TRBV11-3,CASSPSPRTPTGELFF,TGTGCCAGCAGCCCGTCACCGAGGACACCCACCGGGGAGCTGTTTTTT
NA,TRBJ2-3,NA,TRBV20-1,CSARVRGTDTQYF,TGCAGTGCTAGAGTCCGGGGCACAGATACGCAGTATTTT
TRBD2,TRBJ2-7,NA,TRBV6-6,CASSDPSAGGTYEQYF,TGTGCCAGCAGTGACCCCTCAGCGGGAGGGACCTACGAGCAGTACTTC
NA,TRBJ1-2,NA,TRBV28,CASSFSGNGYTF,TGTGCCAGCAGTTTCTCAGGGAATGGCTACACCTTC
TRBD2,TRBJ2-5,few,TRBV7-8,CASSLEAREREGPETQYF,TGTGCCAGCAGCTTAGAGGCTCGGGAGCGGGAGGGCCCAGAGACCCAGTACTTC
TRBD1,TRBJ1-1,NA,TRBV27,CASSLTGVWTEAFF,TGTGCCAGCAGTTTAACAGGGGTGTGGACTGAAGCTTTCTTT
NA,TRBJ1-4,few,TRBV10-3,CAISESPGIATNEKLFF,TGTGCCATCAGTGAGTCGCCGGGGATAGCAACTAATGAAAAACTGTTTTTT
NA,TRBJ1-2,once,TRBV6-6,CASTSPPGEDGYTF,TGTGCCAGCACCTCCCCCCCGGGTGAGGACGGCTACACCTTC
TRBD2,TRBJ2-7,few,TRBV7-2,CASSLASGGYEQYF,TGTGCCAGCAGCTTGGCTAGCGGGGGCTACGAGCAGTACTTC
NA,TRBJ1-1,NA,TRBV7-6,CASSPNMRDTEAFF,TGTGCCAGCAGCCCCAATATGAGGGACACTGAAGCTTTCTTT
TRBD2,TRBJ2-2,NA,TRBV20-1,CSARDRIAGGPDTGELFF,TGCAGTGCTAGGGATCGGATAGCGGGAGGGCCTGATACCGGGGAGCTGTTTTTT
TRBD1,TRBJ1-1,NA,TRBV27,CASSSTLRGLNTEAFF,TGTGCCAGCAGTTCGACTTTGAGGGGGCTGAACACTGAAGCTTTCTTT
TRBD2,TRBJ2-3,NA,TRBV7-3,CASSPMGGSTDTQYF,TGTGCCAGCAGCCCGATGGGCGGGAGTACAGATACGCAGTATTTT
NA,TRBJ2-7,NA,TRBV5-4,CASSLEWANEQYF,TGTGCCAGCAGCTTGGAATGGGCTAACGAGCAGTACTTC
TRBD1,TRBJ1-5,few,TRBV10-3,CAISDSFGTGGASNQPQHF,TGTGCCATCAGTGATTCCTTCGGGACAGGGGGCGCGAGCAATCAGCCCCAGCATTTT
TRBD1,TRBJ2-3,NA,TRBV2,CASSENPGQGADTQYF,TGTGCCAGCAGTGAAAATCCGGGACAGGGGGCGGATACGCAGTATTTT
NA,TRBJ1-5,medium-sized,TRBV6-6,CASRKQGNSNQPQHF,TGTGCCAGCAGAAAACAGGGTAATAGCAATCAGCCCCAGCATTTT
NA,TRBJ2-2,NA,TRBV25-1,CASSRWTDTNTGELFF,TGTGCCAGCAGTAGGTGGACAGACACGAACACCGGGGAGCTGTTTTTT
NA,TRBJ2-1,many,TRBV7-3,CASSLDGGPYNEQFF,TGTGCCAGCAGCTTAGACGGGGGGCCCTACAATGAGCAGTTCTTC
TRBD1,TRBJ2-7,NA,TRBV27,CASSLSSGQTYEQYF,TGTGCCAGCAGTTTATCGTCGGGACAGACCTACGAGCAGTACTTC
NA,TRBJ2-5,NA,TRBV25-1,CASTPKLAGETQYF,TGTGCCAGCACCCCGAAACTTGCAGGAGAGACCCAGTACTTC
NA,TRBJ2-1,few,TRBV19,CASSMNYNEQFF,TGTGCCAGTAGTATGAACTACAATGAGCAGTTCTTC
NA,TRBJ2-2,NA,TRBV20-1,CSARENGANTGELFF,TGCAGTGCTAGAGAAAATGGGGCGAACACCGGGGAGCTGTTTTTT
NA,TRBJ2-7,NA,TRBV7-8,CASTPPGVVYEQYF,TGTGCCAGCACCCCCCCAGGGGTGGTCTACGAGCAGTACTTC
TRBD1,TRBJ2-1,few,TRBV28,CASTPSGTGYTNEQFF,TGTGCCAGCACCCCTTCGGGGACAGGGTACACAAATGAGCAGTTCTTC
NA,TRBJ1-5,many,TRBV7-2,CASSPGTSNQPQHF,TGTGCCAGCAGCCCCGGGACTAGCAATCAGCCCCAGCATTTT
TRBD2,TRBJ2-1,NA,TRBV4-1,CASTSVGTSGRSSYNEQFF,TGCGCCAGCACCTCAGTAGGGACTAGCGGGAGGAGCTCCTACAATGAGCAGTTCTTC
NA,TRBJ2-6,NA,TRBV6-5,CASSYSRAISGANVLTF,TGTGCCAGCAGTTACTCTAGGGCGATTTCTGGGGCCAACGTCCTGACTTTC
TRBD2,TRBJ2-1,NA,TRBV7-3,CASSFSASGDNEQFF,TGTGCCAGCAGCTTTTCTGCTAGCGGTGACAATGAGCAGTTCTTC